The 10 T cell receptor beta chains given below trace back to one sample, sequenced in a study of T cell responses to AZD1222 COVID-19 vaccine. Sequencing was performed with immunoSEQ multiplex PCR; in TCRdb, only in-frame clones are kept and a portion is missing. The table lists 150,000 to 200,000 clones, approximately 90% of them singletons. The specimen was peripheral blood, collected 28 days after the second dose of the MenACWY control vaccine. These receptors were obtained from an adult who received the MenACWY meningococcal vaccine as a control.

This clone was recorded only once. The rearrangement uses TRBV27 and TRBJ1-5; 8 bases line up with TRBD1. The CDR3 sequence is 16 residues long. The junction had 9 bases not matched to a gene; V was cut back by 6 bases and J by 2 bases. Germline lookup yields CDR1 MNHEY and CDR2 SMNVEV (reference sequence). The CDR3 here is CASSQRMTGGNQPQHF. As DNA, the CDR3 is TGTGCCAGCAGCCAAAGGATGACAGGGGGCAATCAGCCCCAGCATTTT.

The genes are TRBV2 and TRBJ1-2; D is perhaps TRBD1 (6 bases). This CDR3 contains 13 residues. Germline V gene lookup returns CDR1 SNHLY and CDR2 FYNNEI. Deletions cut 9 bases from V and 4 bases from J, with 15 bases between. As DNA, the CDR3 is TGTGCCAGACCCCCCAGGGGAGCCTATGGCTACACCTTC. It codes for CARPPRGAYGYTF.

The genes are TRBV27 and TRBJ1-6, with TRBD1 matching 8 bases. This CDR3 has 13 amino acids. Germline assignment: CDR1 MNHEY and CDR2 SMNVEV (reference sequence). Trimming removed 4 bases from V and 12 bases from J; junction bases left unmatched: 5. In nucleotides, the CDR3 is TGTGCCAGCAGTTCTGGACAGGGCCGACCCCTCCACTTT. Translating gives CASSSGQGRPLHF.

The rearrangement links TRBV27 to TRBJ2-3; possible D gene TRBD2, 5 bases. The V end lost 6 bases, the J end lost 0 bases, and 16 bases lay between the germline ends. CDR1 and CDR2 (germline): MNHEY, SMNVEV (reference sequence). CDR3 length equals 16 residues. The CDR3: CASSPLSGTSTDTQYF. The CDR3 nucleotides are TGTGCCAGCAGCCCCCTCAGCGGTACTAGCACAGATACGCAGTATTTT.

The CDR3 reads CASSLEGRDNQPQHF. The CDR3 nucleotides are TGTGCCAGCAGCTTAGAGGGCAGAGACAATCAGCCCCAGCATTTT. The chain couples TRBV7-2 to TRBJ1-5; D ambiguous. Trimming shortened V by 1 base and J by 3 bases, and 10 bases separated the two germline ends. The CDR3 has 15 amino acids. From germline, CDR1 is SGHTA and CDR2 FQGNSA. Combining the CDR3 with reference TRBV7-2 and TRBJ1-5 gives the whole variable domain GAGVSQSPSNKVTEKGKDVELRCDPISGHTALYWYRQSLGQGLEFLIYFQGNSAPDKSGLPSDRFSAERTGGSVSTLTIQRTQQEDSAVYLCASSLEGRDNQPQHFGDGTRLSIL.

The CDR3 loop reads CASSSSSGRLAEQYF. In nucleotides, the CDR3 is TGTGCCAGCAGTTCTAGCAGCGGGCGCCTGGCCGAGCAGTACTTC. The rearrangement joins TRBV6-5 to TRBJ2-7, with D possibly TRBD2 on 6 matching bases. Germline lookup yields CDR1 MNHEY and CDR2 SVGAGI. Between the trimmed V and J ends, which lost 4 bases and 6 bases, there was a span of 19 bases. The CDR3 is 15 residues long.

The V and J genes are TRBV6-2 or TRBV6-3 and TRBJ2-4, with 11 bases lining up with TRBD2. V shed 6 bases, J shed 4 bases, and the junction held 8 bases outside the gene matches. This CDR3 is 16 amino acids long. Germline-derived CDR1 and CDR2 are MNHEY and SVGEGT. CDR3 DNA sequence: TGTGCCAGCAGCTCCGGAACTAGCGGGAGTAAAAACATTCAGTACTTC. Translating it yields CASSSGTSGSKNIQYF.

The CDR3 DNA follows: TGTGCCAGTAGTATAGATCTATGGGGGGTGACGACTGAAGCTTTCTTT. It encodes CASSIDLWGVTTEAFF. V gene TRBV19 combines with J gene TRBJ1-1, with D perhaps matching TRBD1 (5 bases). Germline loops: CDR1 LNHDA, CDR2 SQIVND (reference sequence). The V and J ends lost 0 bases and 5 bases respectively, with 16 bases between them. CDR3 length equals 16 residues.

The J gene is TRBJ1-1, the V gene TRBV12-3 or TRBV12-4; no firm D call. CDR3 size: 11 residues. Trimming shortened V by 1 base and J by 11 bases, and 8 bases separated the two germline ends. The CDR3 bases are TGTGCCAGCAGTTTAGGTCCAGACGCTTTCTTT. It translates to CASSLGPDAFF.

The rearrangement uses TRBV27 and TRBJ2-3; TRBD2 is a possible D gene (5 bases). This CDR3 has 15 amino acids. Trimming shortened V by 2 bases and J by 0 bases, and 9 bases separated the two germline ends. CDR1 is MNHEY, CDR2 SMNVEV, per germline (reference sequence). This chain's CDR3 is CASSLVRESTDTQYF. The DNA of the CDR3 is TGTGCCAGCAGTTTAGTGAGGGAGAGCACAGATACGCAGTATTTT.